This T cell receptor (beta chain) comes out of a study of T-cell memory formation after mild COVID-19. Study details: There were largely donor-specific TCR clusters.

This clonotype was observed a handful of times. Its cognate antigen is unknown. TCRdb re-called the 5' RACE reads through MiXCR, storing one row per CDR3 protein. The data contain about half a million distinct CDR3 sequences, over 15% of them singletons. V was clipped by 4 bases and J by 2 bases; unmatched bases: 4. This CDR3 is 14 amino acids long. Per germline, CDR1 MNHEY and CDR2 SMNVEV (reference sequence). The study, taken as a whole, reports: Those CD4+ clones that contracted were mainly in CM and EM (CD8+ ones in EMRA).

The sequenced sample was PBMCs or a T cell subset sorted from them (not recorded which). This TCR derives from an adult woman who had mild COVID-19 (a few samples of this study predate the infection). Cell type and time point are not known. The genes are TRBV27 and TRBJ2-5; 7 nucleotides line up with TRBD2. The CDR3, as DNA: TGTGCCAGCAGTTCCATCGGGGGGCAAGAGACCCAGTACTTC. Translated, it gives CASSSIGGQETQYF.